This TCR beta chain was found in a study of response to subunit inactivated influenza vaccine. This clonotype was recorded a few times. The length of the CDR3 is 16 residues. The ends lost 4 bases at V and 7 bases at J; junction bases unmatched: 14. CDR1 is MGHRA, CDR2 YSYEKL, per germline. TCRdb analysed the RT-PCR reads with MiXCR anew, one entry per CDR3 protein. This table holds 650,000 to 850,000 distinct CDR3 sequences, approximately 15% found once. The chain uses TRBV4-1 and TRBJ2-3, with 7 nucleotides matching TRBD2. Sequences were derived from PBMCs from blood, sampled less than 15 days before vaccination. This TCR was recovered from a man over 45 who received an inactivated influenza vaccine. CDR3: CASSRGVAGVLNTQYF. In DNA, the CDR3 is TGCGCCAGCAGCCGAGGCGTTGCGGGAGTACTGAATACGCAGTATTTT.